This T cell receptor (beta chain) is drawn from a study of cytomegalovirus exposure and HLA in healthy donors (dated by TCRdb to the late 2010s). For the study in its entirety: An earlier analysis of some 600 of the donors reported 276 Gb of sequence data and 117 million unique TCR beta sequences obtained from about 179 million T cells. An early release that covered roughly 600 HLA-typed donors contained about 300 gigabases of sequencing data and tens of millions of unique TCR sequences. Of the 300 to 500 genotyped donors, roughly 76% were placed in the genetic ancestry cluster associated with self-reported Caucasian donors. The study aimed to test whether signatures of past pathogen exposure could be identified by cataloging public T cell receptors. The study profiled the T cell repertoires of about 640 subjects by immunosequencing and related them to cytomegalovirus serostatus. A separate validation cohort of over 95 different subjects was used in addition to the approximately 610-subject first cohort. To predict cytomegalovirus infection status, the study combined high-throughput TCR immunosequencing, statistical association of individual TCRs with disease status, and machine learning. A later analysis re-analyzed previously published TCR beta repertoires from about 730 donors and added high-resolution HLA genotyping to study TCR occurrence patterns. Rather than drawing on any new phenotypic data, the later analysis identified candidate immune exposures from TCR beta sequences and the way those sequences occurred across donors. To decide whether each TCR beta V gene segment behaved as functional or pseudogenic, an earlier analysis of some 540 of the donors relied on high-throughput TCR beta sequencing. Donor age, sex, ethnicity and CMV serostatus were collected together with the repertoire data. A later genetic analysis used genome-wide SNP genotypes for about 65% of the 666 donors, treating that subset as a discovery cohort. All discovery cohort repertoires had been generated using a single sequencing platform. HLA typing covered class I and class II loci at four-digit resolution. The number of donors typed differed by locus, with 629-630 for A, B, C, DRB1 and DQB1, around 500 for DQA1, 600 to 610 for DPA1, and roughly 450 for DPB1. Five DR-DQ haplotypes were handled as single units for association and clustering, since linkage in the cohort was strong. Across some 400 genotyped donors of the cohort, an average of roughly 250,000 unique TCR beta nucleotide sequences per donor were sequenced, and about a sixth of those sequences were non-productive. Beyond this particular receptor, the publication reports: Presence/absence analyses assumed roughly uniform sequencing depth across donors, an assumption that may not hold. The authors suggested that the approach could potentially be extended to other disease states and immunological phenotypes. In a later analysis, HLA-associated TCR beta chains were found to be more clonally expanded and to have lower generation probabilities than equally common non-associated chains. An earlier analysis of approximately 600 of the donors showed that most TCR beta V segments appeared in productive rearrangements either about 87% or about 30% of the time, which broadly matched IMGT annotations. When HLA alleles, especially DR and DQ, strongly co-occurred, TCR associations were difficult to assign to individual alleles. Linkage disequilibrium might explain the correlated functional status among segregating V segments, but an unknown experimental factor could not be ruled out. Some IMGT-functional V segments, including TRBV6-2 and TRBV6-3, could not be told apart with the 87-base-pair reads, so those segments were excluded. Most TCR sequences were seen in very few donors, while some public TCRs were found in many individuals. A later analysis found that TCR association rates varied across HLA loci, with DRB1 alleles showing the most associated TCRs and HLA-C alleles the fewest. According to a later analysis, most CMV-associated TCR beta chains appeared to be HLA-restricted, and the HLA associations seemed to be driven largely by CMV exposure. A later analysis associated around 16,000 TCR beta sequences with specific HLA alleles at a false discovery rate of 0.05. The classifier was reported to diagnose cytomegalovirus status with high specificity and sensitivity in both the original cohort and the validation cohort. For the cohort, immune exposure information was limited to CMV serostatus. In a later genetic analysis, fewer N-insertions in productive TCRs were reported among donors in an Asian-associated ancestry cluster than the approximately 710-donor mean. In vitro tests confirmed that three of the cytomegalovirus-associated TCR beta chains recognize cytomegalovirus antigens. In the study, approximately 150 TCR beta chains were listed as associated with cytomegalovirus. A cluster of highly shared sequence variants was judged likely to represent a technical artifact of the sequencing pipeline. A further reported finding was that TCR beta sequences accurately predicted the HLA-A and HLA-B alleles for most subjects in the first cohort. The cohort was sequenced for TCR beta chains only, and without alpha or paired-chain data the features that could be detected were limited. In a later genetic analysis, a missense DCLRE1C variant was associated with V-gene and J-gene trimming of TCR beta chains, and the association was replicated in an independent cohort. Because HLA typing was missing for some donors at each locus, association tests included only the typed subset. Because counts were too low, seventeen rarely observed V segments, including chromosome 9 orphons, were left out of the earlier analysis of some 640 of the donors. According to a later analysis, parvovirus B19, influenza, CMV and Epstein-Barr virus appeared linked to several top co-occurrence clusters.

Regarding this clone: Its recognized antigen is unknown. No much larger clone is present one base from it, and per-base qualities are unavailable.

The cohort consisted of 650 to 850 healthy bone marrow donors. Cohort members were all nominally healthy when sampled, although unrecorded immune exposures were likely present. The donor tested CMV seronegative, placing the donor among the 300 to 450 seronegative members of the cohort. Every donor gave a peripheral blood sample, and the peripheral blood mononuclear cells from that sample were used for TCR beta sequencing. The Qiagen DNeasy Blood Extraction Kit was used to extract genomic DNA from the blood cell samples. The CDR3 sequence holds 16 residues, the cysteine and phenylalanine included. Here the CDR3 DNA is all that survives: 48 bases in frame from base 1. Compared with germline, V lacks 4 bases and J lacks 4 bases; bases without a gene match: 6. CDR1 and CDR2 are read off the germline V gene as MGHRA and YSYEKL. Libraries were made using the immunoSEQ multiplex PCR assay. For the multiplex PCR, a mixture combining 60 forward primers for TCR Vbeta segments and 13 reverse primers for TCR Jbeta segments was used. A multiplex PCR assay on genomic DNA amplified the CDR3 region of rearranged TCR beta genes. The Illumina HiSeq System was used to sequence the amplified TCR beta libraries as 87-base-pair reads. The paper's processing steps were these. In a later analysis, tens of millions of unique TCR beta chains were counted across the roughly 670 repertoires, and roughly 10 million of these chains were shared by at least two donors. A nearest-neighbor algorithm error-corrected the raw reads and collapsed the reads into unique sequences, merging closely related sequences to remove PCR and sequencing errors. V, D and J gene segments were assigned by aligning CDR3 sequences to IMGT reference sequences. For a sequence to be retained, at least a six-nucleotide match to both a V gene segment and a J gene segment was required. A rearrangement was called productive if the CDR3 had no stop codons and remained in frame with V and J, and every other rearrangement was called non-productive. CDR3 was defined by IMGT convention, running from the second conserved V-encoded cysteine to the conserved J-encoded phenylalanine. The earlier analysis of about 590 of the donors excluded sequences that lacked an unambiguous match to a single V gene segment. An earlier analysis of almost 600 of the donors classified V segments as functional when productive rearrangements were above 56.7% and as segregating when the standard deviation between donors was above 5%. A statistical classification framework was built to diagnose cytomegalovirus status from the catalog of TCR beta chain sequences. A later analysis assigned V and J genes by comparing TCR nucleotide sequences with IMGT/GENE-DB human TR gene sequences. In a later analysis, CDR3 sequences and most-parsimonious VDJ recombination scenarios were assigned using the TCRdist pipeline. In a later analysis, every TCR beta chain was defined by the combination of its CDR3 amino acid sequence and its V-gene family, and reads without a unique V-gene family were dropped. To address suspected cross-contamination and a sequencing artifact, a later analysis removed 592 highly shared, low-generation-probability nucleotide sequences. For each public chain, a later analysis derived a clonal expansion index from normalized ranks of inferred template counts within each repertoire. In a later analysis, generation probabilities were computed with a VDJ recombination model fitted to out-of-frame rearrangements, and the resulting probabilities were checked against IGoR. In a later analysis, hypergeometric tests were used to score TCR-TCR, TCR-HLA and TCR-CMV co-occurrence, with a repertoire-size bias correction applied to TCR pairs. False discovery rates were estimated in a later analysis by permuting HLA or CMV assignments 20 times. In a later analysis, co-occurring TCRs were grouped using DBSCAN, and TCRdist sequence similarity was added for clustering within HLA-allele-positive subsets. For co-occurrence clustering, repertoires with fewer than 30,000 or more than 120,000 public chains were excluded, along with roughly 5 repertoires with anomalous nucleotide sharing. The source is immuneACCESS, and TCRdb retained only in-frame sequences with V and J called. Part of the clones is not carried over; for the studies checked, unresolved V genes explain less than half of this, and the remainder is unexplained. That table furnishes V, J and clone size, whereas the DNA furnished D and trimming. A total of more than 150,000 clones appear in this sample, roughly 87% of them only once. Of the sample, around 0.21% falls within the top ten clones.

The sequencing input was PBMCs. The chain uses TRBV4-1 and TRBJ1-4; a stretch of 10 junction bases matches TRBD1. This clonotype originated in a girl younger than two in good health and CMV-seronegative. The CDR3 region: CASSRRRDRGNEKLFF. The DNA reads TGCGCCAGCAGCCGACGGAGGGACAGGGGTAATGAAAAACTGTTTTTT.